Each of the 20 T cell receptor beta chains below was sequenced from the same sample in a study of blood T cell repertoires in COVID-19. Generated by immunoSEQ multiplex PCR, the TCRdb table keeps only in-frame clones and is missing some. The sample lists 100,000 to 150,000 clones; 70% to 80% were seen once. Material: peripheral blood. All receptors derive from a man aged 35 to 55 with active or convalescent COVID-19.

Here the CDR3 reads CASSWDRTDTQYF. In DNA form, the CDR3 reads TGTGCCAGCAGTTGGGACAGGACAGATACGCAGTATTTT. The chain employs TRBV6-5 and TRBJ2-3; TRBD1 agrees at 8 bases. Germline V lookup: CDR1 MNHEY, CDR2 SVGAGI. The CDR3 consists of 13 residues. V lost 4 bases and J lost 3; bases outside the gene matches: 0.

The rearrangement uses TRBV6-6 and TRBJ2-3, with TRBD2 matching over 7 bases. This CDR3 is built from 14 residues. With 6 bases clipped from V and 6 bases from J, the junction kept 9 bases outside the gene matches. Germline V lookup: CDR1 MNHNY, CDR2 SVGAGI (reference sequence). CDR3 DNA: TGTGCCAGCAGCCCACTAGCGTGGAAGGATACGCAGTATTTT. It is translated as CASSPLAWKDTQYF.

J is TRBJ1-1 and V is TRBV30, with D hard to call. V was trimmed by 2 bases and J by 0 bases, leaving 7 bases between them. The CDR3 spans 13 residues. Germline V CDR1 and CDR2: GTSNPN, SVGIG (reference sequence). CDR3 DNA: TGTGCCTGGAGTACAGCCCTGAACACTGAAGCTTTCTTT. It specifies CAWSTALNTEAFF.

This chain connects TRBV18 to TRBJ2-3; perhaps TRBD1 as D (5 bases). This CDR3 has 14 amino acids. Germline CDR1 is KGHSH and CDR2 is LQKENI. Trimming cost V 5 bases and J 4 bases, with 13 bases left between them. The CDR3 bases are TGTGCCAGCTCAACGACAGCGCCCCCAGATACGCAGTATTTT. It specifies CASSTTAPPDTQYF.

The rearrangement links TRBV11-3 to TRBJ1-1; D is uncertain. The CDR3 spans 16 residues. Trimming cost V 0 bases and J 4 bases, with 15 bases left between them. Germline CDR1 reads SGHNT; CDR2 reads YENEEA. CDR3 sequence: CASSLDGRGGSTEAFF. For the CDR3, the DNA is TGTGCCAGCAGCTTAGATGGTCGGGGTGGGAGCACTGAAGCTTTCTTT.

In its sample, this clone was seen many times. The chain links TRBV7-9 to TRBJ2-3, with D tentatively TRBD2 (5 bases). Germline CDR1 SEHNR, CDR2 FQNEAQ (reference sequence). V lost 5 bases, J lost 2 bases, and 14 bases lay in between. There are 15 residues in the CDR3. The CDR3 nucleotides are TGTGCCAGCAGCCGAGTCAGCGGTTTCACAGATACGCAGTATTTT. It is translated as CASSRVSGFTDTQYF.

This chain uses TRBV11-3 with TRBJ1-1, with TRBD1 as a possible D gene (5 bases). V shed 5 bases and J shed 2 bases, with 15 bases lying between them. The length of the CDR3 is 15 residues. Germline V gene lookup returns CDR1 SGHNT and CDR2 YENEEA. CDR3 in DNA: TGTGCCAGCAGCCCCAGGGAGGGAATTAACACTGAAGCTTTCTTT. Protein: CASSPREGINTEAFF.

The chain carries TRBV5-1 and TRBJ2-1; a weak D match, TRBD1 (5 bases). Germline CDR1 is SGHRS and CDR2 is YFSETQ. V shed 3 bases and J shed 2 bases, with 12 bases lying between them. This CDR3 region has 15 residues. The CDR3: CASSSPGLPYNEQFF. The CDR3 DNA reads TGCGCCAGCAGCTCACCAGGGCTCCCCTACAATGAGCAGTTCTTC.

The rearrangement links TRBV9 to TRBJ2-7, with TRBD1 identical over 9 bases. Trimming removed 2 bases from V and 4 bases from J; junction bases left unmatched: 1. CDR3 length: 13 amino acids. Germline CDR1 SGDLS, CDR2 YYNGEE. In nucleotides, the CDR3 is TGTGCCAGCAGCGTGGACAGGGGATACGAGCAGTACTTC. The encoded protein is CASSVDRGYEQYF. The entire variable domain, with the rest obtained from reference TRBV9 and TRBJ2-7, is as follows: DSGVTQTPKHLITATGQRVTLRCSPRSGDLSVYWYQQSLDQGLQFLIQYYNGEERAKGNILERFSAQQFPDLHSELNLSSLELGDSALYFCASSVDRGYEQYFGPGTRLTVT.

The J gene is TRBJ2-7, the V gene TRBV7-2; a possible D gene is TRBD2 (6 bases). The CDR3 runs to 15 residues. Per germline, CDR1 SGHTA and CDR2 FQGNSA. The ends were cut back, 3 bases at V and 1 base at J, with 13 bases in the middle. CDR3 nucleotides: TGTGCCAGCAGCTTGTCTAGCGTACCTTCCTACGAGCAGTACTTC. Translation: CASSLSSVPSYEQYF. The whole variable domain, filled in from reference TRBV7-2 and TRBJ2-7, reads GAGVSQSPSNKVTEKGKDVELRCDPISGHTALYWYRQSLGQGLEFLIYFQGNSAPDKSGLPSDRFSAERTGGSVSTLTIQRTQQEDSAVYLCASSLSSVPSYEQYFGPGTRLTVT.

V usage is TRBV27 and J usage is TRBJ1-1; 8 nucleotides agree with TRBD1. With 4 bases clipped from V and 10 bases from J, the junction kept 11 bases outside the gene matches. The germline V gene has CDR1 MNHEY and CDR2 SMNVEV (reference sequence). The CDR3 totals 14 residues. The CDR3 DNA follows: TGTGCCAGCAGTTCCGCGGACAGGGCCTTTTTAGCTTTCTTT. Its protein is CASSSADRAFLAFF.

The V call is TRBV6-5, the J call TRBJ1-2; no clear D gene. This CDR3 has 14 amino acids. Trimming removed 4 bases from V and 2 bases from J, with 11 bases in between. Germline loops: CDR1 MNHEY, CDR2 SVGAGI. The CDR3 here is CASSSGSYNYGYTF. Here the CDR3 DNA reads TGTGCCAGCAGTTCGGGATCCTACAACTATGGCTACACCTTC.

The chain employs TRBV24-1 and TRBJ2-3; a possible D gene is TRBD1 (6 bases). Trimming took off 2 bases at V and 4 bases at J, with 18 bases between the two ends. Germline V gene sequence: CDR1 KGHDR, CDR2 SFDVKD. The CDR3 spans 17 residues. The DNA of the CDR3 is TGTGCCACCAGTGATTCATCGGGGATATCAGGGGCAGATACGCAGTATTTT. Translation: CATSDSSGISGADTQYF.

The J gene is TRBJ1-6, the V gene TRBV5-1, with TRBD1 matching over 9 bases. CDR1 is SGHRS and CDR2 is YFSETQ in the germline V gene. The CDR3 length is 15 residues. V trimming: 4 bases; J trimming: 10 bases; junction bases outside the gene matches: 9. CDR3 loop: CASSLAGQGYSPLHF. CDR3 sequence (DNA): TGCGCCAGCAGCCTGGCGGGACAGGGATACTCACCCCTCCACTTT.

The chain employs TRBV27 and TRBJ2-7; tentative D call: TRBD2 (6 bases). Per the germline V gene, CDR1 is MNHEY and CDR2 is SMNVEV (reference sequence). V was cut by 5 bases and J by 0 bases, with 11 bases left in between. The CDR3 runs to 14 residues. The CDR3 coding sequence is TGTGCCAGCAGTAAGGCTAGCGCCTCCTACGAGCAGTACTTC. Translation: CASSKASASYEQYF.

The chain joins TRBV3-1 (or the pseudogene TRBV3-2) to TRBJ1-3; a weak D match, TRBD1 (6 bases). V was cut by 0 bases and J by 4 bases, with 13 bases left in between. Germline V gene sequence: CDR1 LGHDT, CDR2 YNNKEL (reference sequence). The CDR3 sequence is 16 residues long. The chain's CDR3 is CASSQDRGAAGNTIYF. DNA of the CDR3: TGTGCCAGCAGCCAAGACAGGGGCGCAGCGGGAAACACCATATATTTT.

This clone came up a few times. The rearrangement links TRBV27 to TRBJ1-1; unclear D gene. V lost 4 bases, J lost 0 bases, and 18 bases lay in between. CDR3 length: 17 residues. The germline V gene encodes CDR1 MNHEY and CDR2 SMNVEV (reference sequence). The CDR3 region is CASSSTSTLLMNTEAFF. The CDR3 DNA is TGTGCCAGCAGTTCGACTAGTACCCTCCTAATGAACACTGAAGCTTTCTTT.

The chain joins TRBV7-9 to TRBJ1-1; D perhaps matches TRBD1 (5 bases). From germline, CDR1 is SEHNR and CDR2 FQNEAQ (reference sequence). CDR3 length: 15 amino acids. With 7 bases removed from V and 0 bases from J, the gap between germline ends came to 15 bases. The CDR3 is CASTPVGAMNTEAFF. The DNA for the CDR3 is TGTGCCAGCACCCCCGTTGGGGCCATGAACACTGAAGCTTTCTTT.

V is TRBV15 and J is TRBJ2-7; 10 bases agree with TRBD1. The germline V gene has CDR1 LNHNV and CDR2 YYDKDF (reference sequence). V dropped 2 bases and J dropped 9; count of bases not matched to a gene: 10. The CDR3 is 15 amino acids. Here the CDR3 reads CATSRPGQGSFAQYF. In nucleotides, the CDR3 is TGTGCCACCAGCAGACCGGGACAGGGGAGCTTCGCGCAGTACTTC.

This clone came up a few times. The rearrangement uses TRBV7-2 and TRBJ1-2, with unresolved D. The CDR3 has 15 residues. Germline loops: CDR1 SGHTA, CDR2 FQGNSA. V lost 0 bases, J lost 4 bases, and 12 bases lay in between. CDR3 protein: CASSLAPGAFYGYTF. CDR3 DNA: TGTGCCAGCAGCTTAGCCCCGGGAGCTTTCTATGGCTACACCTTC.